This record concerns one TCR beta chain sequence. The target of this receptor is not known. Nothing much larger sits one base from this clone, and base qualities are not available. The library was obtained by the immunoSEQ multiplex PCR assay. Alongside multiparametric flow cytometry, deep sequencing of rearranged TCR beta loci was used to profile the T cell repertoires. TCRdb stores this immuneACCESS table with in-frame sequences only. Part of the clones is absent; in the studies checked, under half of the shortfall reflects unresolved V genes, and no reason is known for the rest. This sample is represented by 150,000 to 200,000 clones; around nine tenths of them were singletons. Around 4.6% of the sample belongs to the ten largest clones. This entry is derived from a study of lymphopenia after photon versus proton radiotherapy (dated by TCRdb to between 2018 and 2021). About the investigation overall: Photon and proton radiation therapy were compared by the study for their immunological effects in patients with gastrointestinal tumors who developed high-grade lymphopenia. The study was designed to characterize how the impact on the immune system differs between the two radiation modalities. A cohort of some 19 patients with gastrointestinal tumors who received either photon or proton therapy and subsequently developed lymphopenia was included.

For CDR1 and CDR2, the germline V gene (reference sequence) lists MNHNY and SVGAGI. The CDR3 holds 15 amino acids from the cysteine to the phenylalanine. Only CDR3 DNA remains: 45 bases, in frame from the first base. V trim: 4 bases; J trim: 4 bases; unmatched bases: 8. Beyond this particular receptor, the publication reports: Across the cohort, an inverse correlation was found between a larger post-nadir drop in TCR diversity and overall survival time among patients who died. After the lymphocyte count nadir, oligoclonal expansion, especially of CD8+ Temra cells, was observed in photon-treated repertoires, and the drop in diversity was driven by this expansion. The survival association was assessed only in patients who died, and the authors presented better survival with proton therapy as a possibility rather than a demonstrated result. Relative stability during treatment was observed in proton-treated patients, whereas loss of naive T cells and TCR diversity and gain of effector/memory populations were observed in photon-treated patients.

This TCR derives from a man between 50 and 59 years old with gastric cancer. This chain joins TRBV6-6 to TRBJ2-3; the junction holds 7 bases that match TRBD1. The source material was peripheral blood, sampled from a patient treated with photon-based radiotherapy. Here is the DNA: TGTGCCAGCAGTTTGACAGGGCAGATACCAGATACGCAGTATTTT. The translation is CASSLTGQIPDTQYF.